This is a list of T cell receptor beta chains from one sample in a study of cytomegalovirus exposure and HLA in healthy donors. Produced via immunoSEQ multiplex PCR; TCRdb's table is partial and in-frame only. Of about 190,000 clones detected, roughly 83% appear once; the ten largest clones hold roughly 1.5%. The sequenced material came from PBMCs. All receptors come from a woman under 30 in good health and CMV-seronegative. Both conserved end residues are part of each CDR3. D genes are given only for firm matches. A clone size is listed for some rows: how often the clone was seen (once, few, many), or a class if it is expanded.

d_call	v_call	clone_size	j_call	cdr3_aa	cdr3_nt
TRBD2	TRBV6-1	NA	TRBJ2-1	CASSEVGRWLEQFF	TGTGCCAGCAGTGAAGTCGGGAGGTGGCTTGAGCAGTTCTTC
NA	TRBV6-5	NA	TRBJ1-3	CASSYYGVLSGNTIYF	TGTGCCAGCAGTTACTACGGGGTCCTTTCTGGAAACACCATATATTTT
NA	TRBV5-1	NA	TRBJ2-2	CASSLNRGLVGELFF	TGCGCCAGCAGCTTGAATCGGGGTTTAGTCGGGGAGCTGTTTTTT
NA	TRBV6-5	NA	TRBJ2-2	CASSYTQINTGELFF	TGTGCCAGCAGTTACACACAGATCAACACCGGGGAGCTGTTTTTT
NA	TRBV7-9	NA	TRBJ1-1	CASSPRVGGKTEAFF	TGTGCCAGCAGCCCACGCGTAGGGGGAAAGACTGAAGCTTTCTTT
NA	TRBV2	NA	TRBJ1-1	CASSVLETGAEAFF	TGTGCCAGCAGTGTTCTCGAGACTGGCGCTGAAGCTTTCTTT
NA	TRBV5-1	NA	TRBJ2-7	CASSLGTTAYEQYF	TGCGCCAGCAGCTTAGGGACAACGGCCTACGAGCAGTACTTC
NA	TRBV9	NA	TRBJ2-1	CASRRSSAPEQFF	TGTGCCAGCAGACGGAGTAGCGCCCCGGAGCAGTTCTTC
TRBD2	TRBV9	NA	TRBJ2-2	CASSVPGTSGSVTGELFF	TGTGCCAGCAGCGTACCCGGGACTAGCGGGAGTGTAACCGGGGAGCTGTTTTTT
NA	TRBV5-4	NA	TRBJ2-7	CASSPGTFYEQYF	TGTGCCAGCAGCCCCGGGACTTTCTACGAGCAGTACTTC
TRBD1	TRBV19	NA	TRBJ2-7	CAVQDRGYEQYF	TGTGCCGTTCAAGACAGGGGCTACGAGCAGTACTTC
NA	TRBV19	NA	TRBJ2-2	CASKHRDTGELFF	TGTGCCAGTAAGCACAGGGACACCGGGGAGCTGTTTTTT
TRBD2	TRBV25-1	NA	TRBJ2-5	CASSPPRRGRGTETQYF	TGTGCCAGCAGCCCCCCGCGGCGCGGGAGAGGTACAGAGACCCAGTACTTC
NA	TRBV5-4	NA	TRBJ1-2	CASSLASDGYTF	TGTGCCAGCAGCTTGGCCAGCGATGGCTACACCTTC
NA	TRBV7-3	once	TRBJ2-3	CASSLLGGLDTQYF	TGTGCCAGCAGCTTACTCGGGGGACTAGATACGCAGTATTTT
NA	TRBV14	NA	TRBJ1-2	CASSPTAPYGYTF	TGTGCCAGCAGCCCGACAGCACCCTATGGCTACACCTTC
TRBD1	TRBV7-9	NA	TRBJ1-5	CASSRTGGDQPQHF	TGTGCCAGCAGCCGGACAGGGGGCGATCAGCCCCAGCATTTT
TRBD1	TRBV11-2	NA	TRBJ1-3	CASITQGNSGNTIYF	TGTGCCAGCATAACACAGGGGAACTCTGGAAACACCATATATTTT
NA	TRBV10-3	NA	TRBJ2-3	CAISDAAWQYF	TGTGCCATCAGTGACGCGGCATGGCAGTATTTT
NA	TRBV14	NA	TRBJ2-7	CASSSMAGLTDF	TGTGCCAGCAGCTCGATGGCGGGCCTCACAGACTTC
TRBD1	TRBV7-2	NA	TRBJ1-1	CASSFPGTGGTEAFF	TGTGCCAGCAGCTTTCCCGGGACAGGGGGCACTGAAGCTTTCTTT
NA	TRBV19	few	TRBJ2-5	CASKQGRLGETQYF	TGTGCCAGTAAGCAGGGGCGCCTGGGGGAGACCCAGTACTTC
NA	TRBV19	NA	TRBJ1-1	CASTLNRNTEAFF	TGTGCCAGTACCTTAAACAGGAACACTGAAGCTTTCTTT
NA	TRBV18	NA	TRBJ2-5	CASSRRLEGSVVETQYF	TGTGCCAGCTCCCGCAGACTAGAAGGATCGGTAGTAGAGACCCAGTACTTC
NA	TRBV11-2	NA	TRBJ2-1	CASSFVVTRGNEQFF	TGTGCCAGCAGCTTCGTCGTAACTAGAGGCAATGAGCAGTTCTTC
TRBD2	TRBV9	NA	TRBJ2-1	CASSAGGSSYNEQFF	TGTGCCAGCAGCGCCGGGGGGAGCTCCTACAATGAGCAGTTCTTC
TRBD1	TRBV4-1	NA	TRBJ2-4	CASRPGQGAAAKNIQYF	TGCGCCAGCAGACCTGGACAGGGGGCGGCGGCCAAAAACATTCAGTACTTC
NA	TRBV2	NA	TRBJ2-7	CASRGGFYEQYF	TGTGCCAGCAGAGGAGGATTTTACGAGCAGTACTTC
NA	TRBV5-1	NA	TRBJ2-5	CASSPGPGGLETQYF	TGCGCCAGCAGCCCCGGGCCAGGGGGGCTGGAGACCCAGTACTTC
NA	TRBV18	once	TRBJ1-4	CASSPDRLTNEKLFF	TGTGCCAGCTCACCCGACAGGTTGACTAATGAAAAACTGTTTTTT
NA	TRBV18	NA	TRBJ1-1	CASSPRGAYTEAFF	TGTGCCAGCTCACCACGGGGCGCCTACACTGAAGCTTTCTTT
NA	TRBV6-1	NA	TRBJ2-3	CASHLGGADTQYF	TGTGCCAGCCACCTAGGGGGGGCAGATACGCAGTATTTT
TRBD1	TRBV4-1	NA	TRBJ1-3	CASSQKGTGDGNTIYF	TGCGCCAGCAGCCAAAAGGGGACAGGGGACGGAAACACCATATATTTT